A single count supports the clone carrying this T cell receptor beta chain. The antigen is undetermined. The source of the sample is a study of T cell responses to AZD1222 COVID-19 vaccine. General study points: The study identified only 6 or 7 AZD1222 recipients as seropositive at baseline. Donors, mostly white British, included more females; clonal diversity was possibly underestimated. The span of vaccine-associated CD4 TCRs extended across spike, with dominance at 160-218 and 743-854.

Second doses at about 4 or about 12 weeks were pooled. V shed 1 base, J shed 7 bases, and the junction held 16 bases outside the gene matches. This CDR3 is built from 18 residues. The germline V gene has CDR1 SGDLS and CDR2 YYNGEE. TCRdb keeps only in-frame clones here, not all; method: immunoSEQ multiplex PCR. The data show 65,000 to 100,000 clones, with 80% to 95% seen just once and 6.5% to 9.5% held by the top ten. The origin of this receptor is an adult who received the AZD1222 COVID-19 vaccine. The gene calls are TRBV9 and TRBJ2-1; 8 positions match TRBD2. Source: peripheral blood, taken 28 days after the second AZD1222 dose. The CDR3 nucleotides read TGTGCCAGCAGCGTATATCCCCAAGGGGCGGGAGGTGGAAATGAGCAGTTCTTC. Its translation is CASSVYPQGAGGGNEQFF.